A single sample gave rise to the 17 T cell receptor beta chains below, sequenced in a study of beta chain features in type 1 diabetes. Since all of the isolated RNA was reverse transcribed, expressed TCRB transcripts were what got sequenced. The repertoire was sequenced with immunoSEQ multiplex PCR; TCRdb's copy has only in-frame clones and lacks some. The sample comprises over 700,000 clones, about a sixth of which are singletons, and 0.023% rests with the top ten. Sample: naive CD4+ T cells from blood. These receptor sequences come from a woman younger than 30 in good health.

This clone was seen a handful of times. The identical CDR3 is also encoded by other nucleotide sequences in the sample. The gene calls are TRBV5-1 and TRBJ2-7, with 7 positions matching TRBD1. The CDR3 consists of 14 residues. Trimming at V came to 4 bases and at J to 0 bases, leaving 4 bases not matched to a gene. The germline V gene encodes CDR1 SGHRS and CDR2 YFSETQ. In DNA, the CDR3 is TGCGCCAGCAGCCCTCGACAGGGCTCCTACGAGCAGTACTTC. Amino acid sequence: CASSPRQGSYEQYF. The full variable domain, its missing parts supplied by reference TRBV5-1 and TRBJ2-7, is KAGVTQTPRYLIKTRGQQVTLSCSPISGHRSVSWYQQTPGQGLQFLFEYFSETQRNKGNFPGRFSGRQFSNSRSEMNVSTLELGDSALYLCASSPRQGSYEQYFGPGTRLTVT.

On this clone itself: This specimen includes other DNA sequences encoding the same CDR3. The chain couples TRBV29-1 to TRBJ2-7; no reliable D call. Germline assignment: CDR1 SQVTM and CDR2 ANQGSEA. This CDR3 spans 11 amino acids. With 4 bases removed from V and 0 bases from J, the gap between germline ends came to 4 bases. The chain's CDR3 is CSVGNSYEQYF. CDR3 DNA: TGCAGCGTTGGAAACTCCTACGAGCAGTACTTC.

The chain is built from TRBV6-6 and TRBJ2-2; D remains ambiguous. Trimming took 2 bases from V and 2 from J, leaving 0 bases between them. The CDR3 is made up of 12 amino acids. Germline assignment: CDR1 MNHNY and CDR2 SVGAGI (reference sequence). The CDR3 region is CASSYNTGELFF. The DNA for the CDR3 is TGTGCCAGCAGTTACAACACCGGGGAGCTGTTTTTT.

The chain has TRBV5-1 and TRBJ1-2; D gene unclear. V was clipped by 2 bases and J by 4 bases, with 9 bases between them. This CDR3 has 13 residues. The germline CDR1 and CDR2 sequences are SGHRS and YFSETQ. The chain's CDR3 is CASSLENSYGYTF. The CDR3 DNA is TGCGCCAGCAGCTTAGAAAACAGCTATGGCTACACCTTC.

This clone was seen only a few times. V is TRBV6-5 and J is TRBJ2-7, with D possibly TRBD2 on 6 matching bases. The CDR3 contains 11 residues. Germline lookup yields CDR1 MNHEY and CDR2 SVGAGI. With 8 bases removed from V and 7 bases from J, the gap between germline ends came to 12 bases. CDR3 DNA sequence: TGTGCCAGCCGTGGCGGGACTGAGCAGTACTTC. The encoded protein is CASRGGTEQYF.

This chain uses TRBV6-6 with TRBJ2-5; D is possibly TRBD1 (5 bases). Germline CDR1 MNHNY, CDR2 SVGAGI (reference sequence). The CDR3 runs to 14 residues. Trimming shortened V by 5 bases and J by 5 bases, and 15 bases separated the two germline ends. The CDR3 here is CASSPRRVGETQYF. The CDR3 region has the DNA TGTGCCAGCAGTCCCCGCAGGGTAGGGGAGACCCAGTACTTC.

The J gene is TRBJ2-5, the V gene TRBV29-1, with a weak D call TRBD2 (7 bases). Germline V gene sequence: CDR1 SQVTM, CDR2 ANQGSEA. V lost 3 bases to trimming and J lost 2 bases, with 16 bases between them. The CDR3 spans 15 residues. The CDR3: CSVDYRGRGQETQYF. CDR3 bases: TGCAGCGTTGATTACCGGGGGAGGGGGCAAGAGACCCAGTACTTC. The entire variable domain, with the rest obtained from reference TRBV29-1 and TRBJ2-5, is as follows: SAVISQKPSRDICQRGTSLTIQCQVDSQVTMMFWYRQQPGQSLTLIATANQGSEATYESGFVIDKFPISRPNLTFSTLTVSNMSPEDSSIYLCSVDYRGRGQETQYFGPGTRLLVL.

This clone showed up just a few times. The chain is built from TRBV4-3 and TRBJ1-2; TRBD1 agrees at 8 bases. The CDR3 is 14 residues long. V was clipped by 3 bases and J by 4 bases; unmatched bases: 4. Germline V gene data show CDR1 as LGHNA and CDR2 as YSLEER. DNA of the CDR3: TGCGCCAGCAGCCAGTACAGGGGGAGCTATGGCTACACCTTC. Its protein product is CASSQYRGSYGYTF.

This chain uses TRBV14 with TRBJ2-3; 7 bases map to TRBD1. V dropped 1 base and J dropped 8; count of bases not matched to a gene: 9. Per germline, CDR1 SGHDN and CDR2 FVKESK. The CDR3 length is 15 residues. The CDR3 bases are TGTGCCAGCAGCCAAGCAGGGGGTCCAAGCGGTACGCAGTATTTT. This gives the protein CASSQAGGPSGTQYF.

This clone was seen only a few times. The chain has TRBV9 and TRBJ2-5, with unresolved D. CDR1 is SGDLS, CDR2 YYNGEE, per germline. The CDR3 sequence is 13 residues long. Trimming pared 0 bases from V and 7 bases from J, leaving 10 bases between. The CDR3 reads CASSVELAGTQYF. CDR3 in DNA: TGTGCCAGCAGCGTAGAGCTCGCAGGGACCCAGTACTTC. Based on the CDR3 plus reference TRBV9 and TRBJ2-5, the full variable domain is DSGVTQTPKHLITATGQRVTLRCSPRSGDLSVYWYQQSLDQGLQFLIQYYNGEERAKGNILERFSAQQFPDLHSELNLSSLELGDSALYFCASSVELAGTQYFGPGTRLLVL.

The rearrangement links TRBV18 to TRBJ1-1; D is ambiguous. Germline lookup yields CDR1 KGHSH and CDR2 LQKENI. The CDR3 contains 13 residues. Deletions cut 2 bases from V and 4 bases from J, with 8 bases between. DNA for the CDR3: TGTGCCAGCTCACCAGTCTCGCCCACTGAAGCTTTCTTT. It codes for CASSPVSPTEAFF.

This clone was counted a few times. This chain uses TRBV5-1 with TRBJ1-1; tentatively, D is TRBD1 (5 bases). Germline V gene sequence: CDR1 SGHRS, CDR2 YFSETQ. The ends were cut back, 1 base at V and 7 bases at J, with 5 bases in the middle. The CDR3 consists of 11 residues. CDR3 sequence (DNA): TGCGCCAGCAGCTTGCAGGGTGAAGCTTTCTTT. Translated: CASSLQGEAFF.

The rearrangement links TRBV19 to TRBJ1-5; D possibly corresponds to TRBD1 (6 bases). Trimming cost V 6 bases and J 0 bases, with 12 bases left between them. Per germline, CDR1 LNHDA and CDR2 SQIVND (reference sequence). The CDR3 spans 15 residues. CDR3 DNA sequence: TGTGCCAGTAGAATGGGACATAATAGCAATCAGCCCCAGCATTTT. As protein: CASRMGHNSNQPQHF. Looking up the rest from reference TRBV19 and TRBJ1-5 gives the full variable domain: DGGITQSPKYLFRKEGQNVTLSCEQNLNHDAMYWYRQDPGQGLRLIYYSQIVNDFQKGDIAEGYSVSREKKESFPLTVTSAQKNPTAFYLCASRMGHNSNQPQHFGDGTRLSIL.

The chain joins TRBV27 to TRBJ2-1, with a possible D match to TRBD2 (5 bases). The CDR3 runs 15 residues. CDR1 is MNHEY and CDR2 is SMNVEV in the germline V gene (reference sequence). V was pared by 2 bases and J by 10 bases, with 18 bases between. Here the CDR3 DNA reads TGTGCCAGCAGTTTAAATTATGGAGGCTTAGGGGAGCAGTTCTTC. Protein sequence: CASSLNYGGLGEQFF.

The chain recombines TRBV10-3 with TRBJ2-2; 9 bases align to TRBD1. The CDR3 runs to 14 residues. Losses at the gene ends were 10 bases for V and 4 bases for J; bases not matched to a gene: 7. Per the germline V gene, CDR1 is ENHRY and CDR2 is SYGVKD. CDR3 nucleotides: TGTGCCACCCAGGACAGGGGAGGCACCGGGGAGCTGTTTTTT. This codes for CATQDRGGTGELFF.

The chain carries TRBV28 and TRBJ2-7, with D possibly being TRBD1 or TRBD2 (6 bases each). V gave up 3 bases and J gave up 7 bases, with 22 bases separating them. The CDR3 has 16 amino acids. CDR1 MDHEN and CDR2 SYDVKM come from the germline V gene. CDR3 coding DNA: TGTGCCAGCAGTTTCTCGTGGAGGGGGGTTTCGGAAGAGCAGTACTTC. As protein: CASSFSWRGVSEEQYF.

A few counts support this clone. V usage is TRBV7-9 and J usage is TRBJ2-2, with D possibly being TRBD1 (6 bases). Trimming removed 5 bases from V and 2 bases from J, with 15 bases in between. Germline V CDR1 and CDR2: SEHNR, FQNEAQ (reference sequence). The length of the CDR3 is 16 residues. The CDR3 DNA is TGTGCCAGCAGCCGACCAGACAGGCGTAACACCGGGGAGCTGTTTTTT. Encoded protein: CASSRPDRRNTGELFF. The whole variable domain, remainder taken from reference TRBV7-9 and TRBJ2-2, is DTGVSQNPRHKITKRGQNVTFRCDPISEHNRLYWYRQTLGQGPEFLTYFQNEAQLEKSRLLSDRFSAERPKGSFSTLEIQRTEQGDSAMYLCASSRPDRRNTGELFFGEGSRLTVL.